The T cell receptor beta chain under discussion was sequenced for a study of T-cell reconstitution after alpha-beta-depleted transplantation in children. This clonotype was detected a few times. Its antigen is still unknown. V shed 6 bases and J shed 1 base, with 21 bases lying between them. The CDR3 is 17 residues long. Looked up from germline, CDR1 is MDHEN and CDR2 is SYDVKM. Study-wide points: Expanded graft clones numbering several hundred reportedly gave rise to alpha-beta T cells about two months after transplant. After one year, T-cell counts and TCRbeta diversity mostly came from new T cells. Some patients owed their high day-60 TCRbeta diversity to surviving recipient T cells and thymic progenitors.

Preparation of the TCRbeta library used unique molecular identifiers. From the PCR reads, TCRdb called clonotypes with MiXCR, one entry per CDR3 protein. The sample lists roughly 350,000 distinct CDR3 sequences; 16% were seen once. This clonotype was obtained from a male patient under 10 years old who had a stem cell transplant for acute lymphoblastic leukemia, so the T cells may come from the graft donor. The sample in question was PBMCs, mostly from graft donor cells, obtained 360 days after TCRalphabeta/CD19-depleted stem cell transplant. The chain recombines TRBV28 with TRBJ2-5; D is possibly TRBD2 (6 bases). CDR3 loop: CASRGGVEPLGQETQYF. The CDR3 DNA follows: TGTGCCAGCAGAGGCGGGGTGGAGCCGCTAGGCCAAGAGACCCAGTACTTC.